This T cell receptor (beta chain) appears in the sequencing data of a study of blood T cells in healthy people across ages (dated by TCRdb to the mid-2010s). Background for the entire study: Template switching captured roughly one uniquely barcoded TCR beta cDNA molecule per two T cells in model experiments. Age-related changes in TCR beta repertoire diversity were measured in the study by deep sequencing normalized with unique cDNA molecular identifiers. Donors were grouped into four age groups: young (average roughly 15 years), middle-aged (roughly 38), aged (roughly 62) and long-lived (just over 80). Two additional independent replicas of 1 million unique cDNA reads from the same blood draw were analyzed for two donors (one aged 18 to 30 and one aged 80 or older). The paper as a whole reports these results and caveats: Observed TCR beta diversity per million T cells fell roughly linearly with age, and a significant reduction was already apparent by age approximately 40. Since profiling was done on bulk unsorted PBMCs, naive and antigen-experienced compartments could not be conclusively compared. The percentage of naive T cells measured by flow cytometry correlated strongly with observed TCR beta diversity. Compared with the aged group, the long-lived group had more naive CD4+ T cells, fewer expanded clones and increased TCR diversity, a pattern suggesting age selection. Total diversity estimates from one million sequenced T cells were considered lower bounds and underestimates. Because the CMV infection status of the donors was unknown, age-related changes in expanded clonotypes may potentially have been confounded.

Trimming leaves V shorter by 4 bases and J shorter by 4 bases, with the junction holding 7 bases beyond the gene matches. Inclusive of the bounding cysteine and phenylalanine, the CDR3 is 14 residues long. The sequence is cut down to CDR3 DNA, 42 bases in frame from base 1. The germline V gene (reference sequence) gives CDR1 as SGHKS and CDR2 as YYEKEE. The library was built by means of 5' RACE. Sequencer: Illumina HiSeq 2500. A second PCR of roughly 7 to 11 cycles was run with a J-beta primer mix and a sample-barcoded 5' primer. Each TCR beta cDNA molecule received a unique molecular identifier from a template-switch 5' adaptor carrying 12 random nucleotides. Each sample yielded at least 3 million CDR3-containing paired-end reads. First-strand cDNA was synthesized from all RNA with the Mint cDNA synthesis kit, primed by a TRBC-specific oligonucleotide. All cDNA was treated with uracil-DNA glycosylase and then went through a first 18-cycle PCR with the universal primers M1SS and BC2_uni_R. The original methods were these. Each sample was normalized by randomly selecting 1 million high-quality reads, each carrying a distinct molecular identifier. Instead of being binned into consensus sequences, reads with shared molecular identifiers were discarded. MiTCR, set to a Q25 quality threshold and the strictest error-elimination algorithm, was used for CDR3 identification, clonotype clustering and error correction. A nonparametric unseen species model using Euler transformation provided a lower-bound estimate of total TCR beta diversity. TCRdb reprocessing: public reads trimmed at Q25 with fastp, clones called with MiXCR, in-frame beta chains kept. Entries that share a CDR3 protein sequence are merged under the most common genes and DNA. V and J calls and clone size were set by TCRdb, not the authors. Recorded for this sample are approximately 800,000 distinct CDR3 sequences; just under 25% of them occurred a single time. The ten largest clonotypes hold approximately 3.7% of the sample.

Regarding this clonotype: The antigen it binds to is not known. No clone much larger than this one lies a single base away; base qualities are absent.

The donors were roughly 39 Caucasian individuals from Russia, aged roughly 6 to 100 years, who were systemically healthy. Around 10 milliliters of peripheral blood were collected from each donor into EDTA-treated Vacutainer tubes. Ficoll-Paque density-gradient centrifugation was used to isolate PBMCs, with at least 7 million per sample. Trizol reagent was used to extract total RNA from the PBMCs, yielding at least 5 micrograms per sample. Naive CD45RAhigh/CD27high T cell percentages were measured by flow cytometry on a PBMC aliquot from every donor. The data also belong to a second study, concerning T cells of mothers and their children. In that second paper, the authors write: Nine systemically healthy Caucasian individuals served as donors, namely three mothers together with their six children. cDNA synthesis consumed the entire amount of extracted RNA, loaded at about 1.6 ug RNA in each 15 ul reaction. In the second PCR, the M1S primer added sample barcodes and 2-4 random nucleotides. Each mother yielded over 9.5 million TCR beta CDR3 reads and each child 2.5 million to 3 million reads. In both related and unrelated pairs, thymic selection shapes the output of TCR recombination in a similar way, with inherited differences having only a minor effect. Normalized repertoire overlap in related mother-child pairs was always slightly higher than in unrelated mother-child pairs, but the difference was never significant. No persistent microchimeric T cell clones were found, with a detection sensitivity of roughly 92 clones per million clonotypes. To look for features that set related mother-child pairs apart from unrelated individuals, the researchers ran deep NGS to compare the TCR beta repertoires of mothers and children. Mothers averaged approximately 40 +/- 4 years of age and children averaged 11 +/- 4 years. Libraries were sequenced on Illumina HiSeq 2000 with 100+100 nt paired-end reads after adapter ligation with NEBNext reagents. To prevent cross-contamination, the mother and child libraries were prepared a month apart and were sequenced in separate runs. For each donor, between about 500,000 and 2,200,000 distinct TCR beta clonotypes were identified. Naive TCR beta clonotypes were estimated from low-frequency clonotypes matched to each donor's FACS-determined naive share, without sorting.

Material for sequencing was blood. The chain employs TRBV5-5 and TRBJ1-2; 7 bases in the middle match TRBD1. The TCR was taken from a boy between 10 and 17 years old in good health. DNA sequence: TGTGCCAGCAGCCGGGACAGTCAACTCTATGGCTACACCTTC. The translation is CASSRDSQLYGYTF.